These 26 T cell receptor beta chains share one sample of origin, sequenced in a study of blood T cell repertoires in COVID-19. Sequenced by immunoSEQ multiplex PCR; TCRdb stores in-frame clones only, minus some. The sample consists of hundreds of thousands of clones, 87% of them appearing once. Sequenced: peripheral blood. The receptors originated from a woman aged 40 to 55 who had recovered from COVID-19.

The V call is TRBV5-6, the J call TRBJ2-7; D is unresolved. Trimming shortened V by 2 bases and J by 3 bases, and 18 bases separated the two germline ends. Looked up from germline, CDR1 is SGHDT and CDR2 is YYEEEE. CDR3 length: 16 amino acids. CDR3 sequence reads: CASSLRWAALRYEQYF. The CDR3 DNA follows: TGTGCCAGCAGCTTAAGATGGGCAGCTCTCCGCTACGAGCAGTACTTC.

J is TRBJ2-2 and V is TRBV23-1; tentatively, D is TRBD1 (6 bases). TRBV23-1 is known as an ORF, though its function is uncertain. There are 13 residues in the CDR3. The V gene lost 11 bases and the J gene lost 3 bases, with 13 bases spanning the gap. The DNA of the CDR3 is TGCGCCCCCCGACACAGGGACACCGGGGAGCTGTTTTTT. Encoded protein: CAPRHRDTGELFF.

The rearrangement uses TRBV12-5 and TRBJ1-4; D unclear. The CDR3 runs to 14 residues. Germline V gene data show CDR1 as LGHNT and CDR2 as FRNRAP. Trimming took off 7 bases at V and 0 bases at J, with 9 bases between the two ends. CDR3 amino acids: CASARVATNEKLFF. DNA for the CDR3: TGTGCTAGTGCCCGGGTAGCAACTAATGAAAAACTGTTTTTT. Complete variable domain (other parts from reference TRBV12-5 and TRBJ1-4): DARVTQTPRHKVTEMGQEVTMRCQPILGHNTVFWYRQTMMQGLELLAYFRNRAPLDDSGMPKDRFSAEMPDATLATLKIQPSEPRDSAVYFCASARVATNEKLFFGSGTQLSVL.

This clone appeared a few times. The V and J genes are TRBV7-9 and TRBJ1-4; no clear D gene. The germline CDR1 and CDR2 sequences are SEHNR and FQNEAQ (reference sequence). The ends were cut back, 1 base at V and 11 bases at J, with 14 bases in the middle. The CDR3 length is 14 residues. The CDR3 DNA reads TGTGCCAGCAGCTTAGGCGGATTGGAGGTGAAACTGTTTTTT. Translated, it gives CASSLGGLEVKLFF.

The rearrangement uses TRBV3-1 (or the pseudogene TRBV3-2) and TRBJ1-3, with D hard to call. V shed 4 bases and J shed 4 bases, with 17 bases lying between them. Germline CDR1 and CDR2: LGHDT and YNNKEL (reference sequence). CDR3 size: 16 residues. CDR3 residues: CASSLRGGSRGNTIYF. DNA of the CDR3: TGTGCCAGCAGCCTAAGAGGAGGCAGTCGGGGAAACACCATATATTTT.

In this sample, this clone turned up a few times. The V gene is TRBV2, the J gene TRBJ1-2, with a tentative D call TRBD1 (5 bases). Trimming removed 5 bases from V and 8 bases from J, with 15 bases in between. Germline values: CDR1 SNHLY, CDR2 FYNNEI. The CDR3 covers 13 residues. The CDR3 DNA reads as TGTGCCAGCAGTAGAAGACAGACGCGCGGCTACACCTTC. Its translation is CASSRRQTRGYTF. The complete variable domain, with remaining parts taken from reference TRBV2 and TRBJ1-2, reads EPEVTQTPSHQVTQMGQEVILRCVPISNHLYFYWYRQILGQKVEFLVSFYNNEISEKSEIFDDQFSVERPDGSNFTLKIRSTKLEDSAMYFCASSRRQTRGYTFGSGTRLTVV.

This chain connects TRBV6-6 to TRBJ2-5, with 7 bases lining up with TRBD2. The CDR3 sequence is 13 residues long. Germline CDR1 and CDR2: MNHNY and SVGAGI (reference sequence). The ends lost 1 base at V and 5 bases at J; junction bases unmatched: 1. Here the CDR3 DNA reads TGTGCCAGCAGTTACTGGGGGGGGGAGACCCAGTACTTC. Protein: CASSYWGGETQYF.

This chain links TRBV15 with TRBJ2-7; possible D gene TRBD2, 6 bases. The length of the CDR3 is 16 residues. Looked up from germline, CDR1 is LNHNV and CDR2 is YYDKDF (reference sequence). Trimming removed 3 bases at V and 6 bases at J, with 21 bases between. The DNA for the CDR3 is TGTGCCACCAGCAGTCGTCGTAGCGGACTGTGGGGCGAGCAGTACTTC. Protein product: CATSSRRSGLWGEQYF.

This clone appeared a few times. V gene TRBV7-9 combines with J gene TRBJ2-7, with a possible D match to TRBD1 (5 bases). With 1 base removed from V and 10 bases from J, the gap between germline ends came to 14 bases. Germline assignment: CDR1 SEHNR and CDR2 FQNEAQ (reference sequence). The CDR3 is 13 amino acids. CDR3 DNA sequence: TGTGCCAGCAGCTTAGGGCAGGGTTTGGATCAGTACTTC. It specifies CASSLGQGLDQYF.

The CDR3 protein is CASSAMGQANQPQHF. The CDR3, as DNA: TGTGCCAGCAGTGCAATGGGACAGGCCAATCAGCCCCAGCATTTT. This chain connects TRBV2 to TRBJ1-5; 8 nucleotides match TRBD1. The CDR3 is 15 residues long. Per the germline V gene, CDR1 is SNHLY and CDR2 is FYNNEI. V trimming: 4 bases; J trimming: 3 bases; junction bases outside the gene matches: 5.

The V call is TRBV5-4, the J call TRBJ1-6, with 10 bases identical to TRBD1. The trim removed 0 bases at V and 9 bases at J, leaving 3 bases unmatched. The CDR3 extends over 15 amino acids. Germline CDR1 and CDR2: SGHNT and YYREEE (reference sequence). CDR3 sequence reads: CASSLERTGGSPLHF. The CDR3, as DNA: TGTGCCAGCAGCTTGGAGAGGACAGGGGGTTCACCCCTCCACTTT.

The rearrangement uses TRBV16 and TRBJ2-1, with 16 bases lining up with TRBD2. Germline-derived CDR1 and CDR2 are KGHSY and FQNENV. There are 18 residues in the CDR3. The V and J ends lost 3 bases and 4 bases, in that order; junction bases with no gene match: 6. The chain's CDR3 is CASSHTGTSGGEYNEQFF. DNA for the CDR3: TGTGCCAGCAGCCATACCGGGACTAGCGGGGGGGAGTACAATGAGCAGTTCTTC. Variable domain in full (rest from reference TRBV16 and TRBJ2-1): GEEVAQTPKHLVRGEGQKAKLYCAPIKGHSYVFWYQQVLKNEFKFLISFQNENVFDETGMPKERFSAKCLPNSPCSLEIQATKLEDSAVYFCASSHTGTSGGEYNEQFFGPGTRLTVL.

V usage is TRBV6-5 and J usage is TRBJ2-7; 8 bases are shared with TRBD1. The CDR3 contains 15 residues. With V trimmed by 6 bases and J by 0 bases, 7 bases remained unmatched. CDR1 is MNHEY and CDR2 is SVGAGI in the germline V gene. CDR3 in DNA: TGTGCCAGCAGCCGGTGGCAGGGGGCCTCCTACGAGCAGTACTTC. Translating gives CASSRWQGASYEQYF.

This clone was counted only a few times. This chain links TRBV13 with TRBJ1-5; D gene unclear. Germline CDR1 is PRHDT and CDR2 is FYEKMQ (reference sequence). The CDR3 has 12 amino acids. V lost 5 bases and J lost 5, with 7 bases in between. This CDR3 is CASSEGDQPQHF. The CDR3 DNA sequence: TGTGCCAGCAGCGAGGGCGATCAGCCCCAGCATTTT.

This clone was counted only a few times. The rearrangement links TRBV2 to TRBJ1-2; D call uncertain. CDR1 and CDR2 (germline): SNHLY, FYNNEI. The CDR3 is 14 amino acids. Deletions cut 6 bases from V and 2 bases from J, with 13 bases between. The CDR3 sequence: CASSPRLLNYGYTF. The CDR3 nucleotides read TGTGCCAGCAGCCCTCGACTGCTAAACTATGGCTACACCTTC.

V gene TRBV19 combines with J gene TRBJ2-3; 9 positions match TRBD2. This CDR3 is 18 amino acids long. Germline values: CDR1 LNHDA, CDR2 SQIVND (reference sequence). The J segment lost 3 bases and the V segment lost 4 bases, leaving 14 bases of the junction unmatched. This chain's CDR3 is CASSTLRSSGGRTDTQYF. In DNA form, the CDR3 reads TGTGCCAGTAGTACCCTCCGGTCAAGCGGGGGGAGAACAGATACGCAGTATTTT.

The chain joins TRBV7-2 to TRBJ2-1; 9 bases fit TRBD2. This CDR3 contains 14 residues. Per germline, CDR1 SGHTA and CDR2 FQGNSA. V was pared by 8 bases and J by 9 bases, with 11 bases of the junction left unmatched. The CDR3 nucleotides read TGTGCCAGCTGCGGGCTAGCGGGGATTGGTGAGCAGTTCTTC. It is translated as CASCGLAGIGEQFF.

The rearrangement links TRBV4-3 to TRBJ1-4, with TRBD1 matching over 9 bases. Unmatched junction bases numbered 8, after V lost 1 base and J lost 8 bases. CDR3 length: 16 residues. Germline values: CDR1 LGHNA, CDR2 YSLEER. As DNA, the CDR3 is TGCGCCAGCAGCCAAGGCCCCGGGACAGGGCGAGAAAAACTGTTTTTT. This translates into CASSQGPGTGREKLFF.

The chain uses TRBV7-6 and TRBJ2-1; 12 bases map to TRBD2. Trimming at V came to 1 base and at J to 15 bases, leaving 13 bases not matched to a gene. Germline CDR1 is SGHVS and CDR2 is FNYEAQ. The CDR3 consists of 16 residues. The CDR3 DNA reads TGTGCCAGCAGCTTAGAGGCTAGCGGGGGGGCCGTTCGTCGGTTCTTC. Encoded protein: CASSLEASGGAVRRFF. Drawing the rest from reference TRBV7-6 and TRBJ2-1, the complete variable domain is GAGVSQSPRYKVTKRGQDVALRCDPISGHVSLYWYRQALGQGPEFLTYFNYEAQQDKSGLPNDRFSAERPEGSISTLTIQRTEQRDSAMYRCASSLEASGGAVRRFFGPGTRLTVL.

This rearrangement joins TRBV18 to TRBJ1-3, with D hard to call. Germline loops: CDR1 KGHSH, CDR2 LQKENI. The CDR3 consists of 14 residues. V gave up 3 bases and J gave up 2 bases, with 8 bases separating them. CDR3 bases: TGTGCCAGCTCACCGGGCGGGGCTGGAAACACCATATATTTT. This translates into CASSPGGAGNTIYF.

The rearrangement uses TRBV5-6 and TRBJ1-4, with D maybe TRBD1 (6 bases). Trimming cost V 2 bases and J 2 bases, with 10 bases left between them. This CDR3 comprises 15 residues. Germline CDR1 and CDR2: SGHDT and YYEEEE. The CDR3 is CASSFNRVTNEKLFF. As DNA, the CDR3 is TGTGCCAGCAGCTTCAACAGGGTTACTAATGAAAAACTGTTTTTT. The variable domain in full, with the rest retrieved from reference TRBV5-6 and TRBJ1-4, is DAGVTQSPTHLIKTRGQQVTLRCSPKSGHDTVSWYQQALGQGPQFIFQYYEEEERQRGNFPDRFSGHQFPNYSSELNVNALLLGDSALYLCASSFNRVTNEKLFFGSGTQLSVL.

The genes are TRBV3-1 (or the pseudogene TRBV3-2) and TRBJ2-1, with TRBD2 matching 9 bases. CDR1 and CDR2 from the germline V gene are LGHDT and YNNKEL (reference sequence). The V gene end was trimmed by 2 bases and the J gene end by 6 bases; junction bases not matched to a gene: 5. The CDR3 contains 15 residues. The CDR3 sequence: CASSQRRGGINEQFF. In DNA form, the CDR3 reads TGTGCCAGCAGCCAACGGCGGGGGGGTATCAATGAGCAGTTCTTC.

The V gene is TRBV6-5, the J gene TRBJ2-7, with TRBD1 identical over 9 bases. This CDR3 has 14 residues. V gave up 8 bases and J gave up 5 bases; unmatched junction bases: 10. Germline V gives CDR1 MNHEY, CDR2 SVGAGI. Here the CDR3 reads CASGRNRGQHEQYF. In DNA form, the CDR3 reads TGTGCCAGCGGCCGGAACAGGGGGCAACACGAGCAGTACTTC.

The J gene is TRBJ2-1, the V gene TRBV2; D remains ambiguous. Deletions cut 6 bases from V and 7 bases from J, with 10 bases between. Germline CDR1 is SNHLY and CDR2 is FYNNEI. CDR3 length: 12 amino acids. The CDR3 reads CASSWASNEQFF. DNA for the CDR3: TGTGCCAGCAGCTGGGCGTCAAATGAGCAGTTCTTC.

The CDR3 reads CASSQEGVGGNEQFF. DNA for the CDR3: TGCGCCAGCAGCCAAGAAGGGGTCGGGGGGAATGAGCAGTTCTTC. The chain is built from TRBV4-3 and TRBJ2-1; the match to TRBD2 covers 7 bases. J gave up 7 bases and V 0 bases, and 6 bases lay outside the gene matches. This CDR3 spans 15 amino acids. Germline lookup yields CDR1 LGHNA and CDR2 YSLEER.

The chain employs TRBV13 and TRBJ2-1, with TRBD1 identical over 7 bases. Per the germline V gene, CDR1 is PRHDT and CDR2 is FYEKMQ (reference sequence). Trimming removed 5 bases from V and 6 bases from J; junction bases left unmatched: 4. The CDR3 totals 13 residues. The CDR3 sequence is CASSLTGANEQFF. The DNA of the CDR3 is TGTGCCAGCAGCCTTACAGGGGCCAATGAGCAGTTCTTC. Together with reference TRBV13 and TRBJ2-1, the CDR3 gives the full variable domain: AAGVIQSPRHLIKEKRETATLKCYPIPRHDTVYWYQQGPGQDPQFLISFYEKMQSDKGSIPDRFSAQQFSDYHSELNMSSLELGDSALYFCASSLTGANEQFFGPGTRLTVL.